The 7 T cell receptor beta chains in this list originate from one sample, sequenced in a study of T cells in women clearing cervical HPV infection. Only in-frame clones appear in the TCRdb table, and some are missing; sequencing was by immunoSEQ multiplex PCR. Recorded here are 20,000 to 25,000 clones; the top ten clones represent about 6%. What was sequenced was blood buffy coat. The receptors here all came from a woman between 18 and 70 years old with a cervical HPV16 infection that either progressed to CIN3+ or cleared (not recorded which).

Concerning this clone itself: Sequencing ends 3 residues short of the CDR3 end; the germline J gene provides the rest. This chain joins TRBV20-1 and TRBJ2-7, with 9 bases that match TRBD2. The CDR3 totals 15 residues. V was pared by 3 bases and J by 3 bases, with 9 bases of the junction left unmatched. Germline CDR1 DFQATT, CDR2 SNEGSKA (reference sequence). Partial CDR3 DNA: TGCAGTGCTAGCGTTAGCGGGAGCGGGGGCTACGAG. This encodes CSASVSGSGGYE. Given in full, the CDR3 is CSASVSGSGGYEQYF.

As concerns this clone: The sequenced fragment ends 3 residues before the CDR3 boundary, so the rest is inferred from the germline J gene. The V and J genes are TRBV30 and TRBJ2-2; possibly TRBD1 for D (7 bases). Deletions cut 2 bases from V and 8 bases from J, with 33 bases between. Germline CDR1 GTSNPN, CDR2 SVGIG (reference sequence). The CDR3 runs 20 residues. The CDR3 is CAWSPNRVLGGPTGAGELFF. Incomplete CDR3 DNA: TGTGCCTGGAGTCCCAATAGGGTGTTGGGAGGTCCCACAGGGGCTGGGGAG.

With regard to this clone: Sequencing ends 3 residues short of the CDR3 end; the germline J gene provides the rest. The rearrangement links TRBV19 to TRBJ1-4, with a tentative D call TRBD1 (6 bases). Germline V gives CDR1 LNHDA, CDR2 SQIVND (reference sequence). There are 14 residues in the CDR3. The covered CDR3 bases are TGTGCCAGTAGTATAAACGCCGGGGGGGCACCA. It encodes CASSINAGGAP. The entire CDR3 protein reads CASSINAGGAPLFF.

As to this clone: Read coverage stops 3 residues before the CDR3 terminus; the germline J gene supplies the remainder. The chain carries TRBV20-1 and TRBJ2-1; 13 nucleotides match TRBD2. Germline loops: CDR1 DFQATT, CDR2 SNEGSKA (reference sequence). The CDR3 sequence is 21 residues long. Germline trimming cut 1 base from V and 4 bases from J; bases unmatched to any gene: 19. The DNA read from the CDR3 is TGCAGTGCTAGAGGGACTAGCGGGAGTCCCCTATCCCCTACAAATTACAATGAG. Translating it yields CSARGTSGSPLSPTNYNE. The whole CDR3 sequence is CSARGTSGSPLSPTNYNEQFF.

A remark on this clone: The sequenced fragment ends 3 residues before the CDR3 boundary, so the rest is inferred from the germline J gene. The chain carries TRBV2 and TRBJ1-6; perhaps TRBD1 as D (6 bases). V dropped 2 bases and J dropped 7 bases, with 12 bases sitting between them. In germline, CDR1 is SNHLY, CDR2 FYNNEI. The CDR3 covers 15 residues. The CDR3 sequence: CASSESGQGNSPLHF. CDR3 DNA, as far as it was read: TGTGCCAGCAGTGAATCTGGGCAGGGGAATTCACCC.

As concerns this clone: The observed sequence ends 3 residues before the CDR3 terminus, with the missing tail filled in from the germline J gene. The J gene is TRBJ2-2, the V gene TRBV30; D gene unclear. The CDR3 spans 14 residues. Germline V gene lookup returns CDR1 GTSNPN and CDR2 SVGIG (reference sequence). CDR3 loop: CAWSGRQVGEKLFF. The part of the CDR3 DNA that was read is TGTGCCTGGAGTGGTCGGCAGGTCGGTGAAAAG.

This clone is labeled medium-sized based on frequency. The covered CDR3 bases are TGCGCCAGCAGGACTAGCGGGGTCTACACCGGGGAG. This gives the protein CASRTSGVYTGE. From start to end, the CDR3 is CASRTSGVYTGELFF. V usage is TRBV5-1 and J usage is TRBJ2-2; 11 bases are shared with TRBD2. The read halts 3 residues ahead of the CDR3 end, with the missing end drawn from the germline J gene. This CDR3 contains 15 residues. CDR1 and CDR2 (germline): SGHRS, YFSETQ. V was clipped by 5 bases and J by 3 bases; unmatched bases: 3. Together with reference TRBV5-1 and TRBJ2-2, the CDR3 gives the full variable domain: KAGVTQTPRYLIKTRGQQVTLSCSPISGHRSVSWYQQTPGQGLQFLFEYFSETQRNKGNFPGRFSGRQFSNSRSEMNVSTLELGDSALYLCASRTSGVYTGELFFGEGSRLTVL.